The 23 T cell receptor beta chains presented below share a single source sample, sequenced in a study of T-cell reconstitution after alpha-beta-depleted transplantation in children. The TCRbeta library was prepared with unique molecular identifiers. TCRdb called the PCR reads again in MiXCR, with one record for every CDR3 protein. The sample has hundreds of thousands of distinct CDR3 sequences; under 15% are singletons. Material: PBMCs, mostly from graft donor cells, obtained 360 days after TCRalphabeta/CD19-depleted stem cell transplant. These receptors were collected from a male patient under 18 who had a stem cell transplant for acute myeloid leukemia, so the T cells may come from the graft donor.

The J gene is TRBJ2-4, the V gene TRBV28; perhaps TRBD1 as D (6 bases). The CDR3 extends over 15 amino acids. Germline V gene lookup returns CDR1 MDHEN and CDR2 SYDVKM. With 4 bases removed from V and 13 bases from J, the gap between germline ends came to 23 bases. DNA of the CDR3: TGTGCCAGCAGTTCAGGGGCGAGTATCGTCCTAATGCAGTACTTC. It is translated as CASSSGASIVLMQYF. The variable domain in full, with the rest retrieved from reference TRBV28 and TRBJ2-4, is DVKVTQSSRYLVKRTGEKVFLECVQDMDHENMFWYRQDPGLGLRLIYFSYDVKMKEKGDIPEGYSVSREKKERFSLILESASTNQTSMYLCASSSGASIVLMQYFGAGTRLSVL.

This clonotype was seen only a few times. The chain recombines TRBV20-1 with TRBJ1-2; no clear D gene. V lost 1 base and J 8 bases, leaving 11 bases between the germline ends. The CDR3 runs 12 residues. Germline CDR1 and CDR2: DFQATT and SNEGSKA (reference sequence). This chain's CDR3 is CSARVLSEGYTF. Written as DNA, the CDR3 is TGCAGTGCTAGAGTACTAAGCGAGGGCTACACCTTC.

This clonotype was counted a few times. J is TRBJ2-3 and V is TRBV28; D is uncertain. Per the germline V gene, CDR1 is MDHEN and CDR2 is SYDVKM. V was cut by 3 bases and J by 5 bases, with 9 bases left in between. CDR3 length: 13 residues. The CDR3 DNA reads as TGTGCCAGCAGTTTGTTGGCTAGAGATACGCAGTATTTT. Amino acid sequence: CASSLLARDTQYF.

The gene calls are TRBV20-1 and TRBJ2-7; TRBD1 matches at 10 bases. The CDR3 extends over 14 amino acids. V lost 0 bases and J lost 2; bases outside the gene matches: 1. Looked up from germline, CDR1 is DFQATT and CDR2 is SNEGSKA (reference sequence). The CDR3 region is CSARDGTGAYEQYF. The CDR3 bases are TGCAGTGCTAGAGATGGGACAGGGGCCTACGAGCAGTACTTC.

This clonotype was recorded a few times. V is TRBV6-2 or TRBV6-3 and J is TRBJ2-1; 7 bases fit TRBD1. The trim removed 3 bases at V and 5 bases at J, leaving 7 bases unmatched. The CDR3 loop spans 15 amino acids. CDR1 MNHEY and CDR2 SVGEGT come from the germline V gene. Here the CDR3 reads CASSYPTGSDNEQFF. DNA for the CDR3: TGTGCCAGCAGTTATCCGACAGGGTCGGACAATGAGCAGTTCTTC.

This clonotype was recorded at least ten times. The rearrangement joins TRBV29-1 to TRBJ1-1, with a tentative D call TRBD1 (5 bases). The V gene lost 3 bases and the J gene lost 0 bases, with 11 bases spanning the gap. CDR1 is SQVTM, CDR2 ANQGSEA, per germline. This CDR3 region has 14 residues. The CDR3: CSVEGRNMNTEAFF. The DNA for the CDR3 is TGCAGCGTTGAGGGACGCAACATGAACACTGAAGCTTTCTTT.

This chain links TRBV20-1 with TRBJ2-5, with 9 nucleotides matching TRBD2. The CDR3 totals 13 residues. The V gene end was trimmed by 5 bases and the J gene end by 4 bases; junction bases not matched to a gene: 5. Per germline, CDR1 DFQATT and CDR2 SNEGSKA (reference sequence). For the CDR3, the DNA is TGCAGTGCTTACACACTAGCGGGAGAGACCCAGTACTTC. Its translation is CSAYTLAGETQYF.

The rearrangement uses TRBV6-2 or TRBV6-3 and TRBJ2-7; 7 bases agree with TRBD2. Germline V gene lookup returns CDR1 MNHEY and CDR2 SVGEGT. The CDR3 is 14 residues long. The V and J ends lost 6 bases and 2 bases, in that order; junction bases with no gene match: 7. The CDR3 nucleotides are TGTGCCAGCAGCGTTTCGGGAGGTACCTACGAGCAGTACTTC. Translated, it gives CASSVSGGTYEQYF.

J is TRBJ2-5 and V is TRBV29-1, with D perhaps TRBD2 (6 bases). The V gene's germline CDR1 is SQVTM and CDR2 ANQGSEA. The ends were cut back, 4 bases at V and 5 bases at J, with 8 bases in the middle. This CDR3 contains 11 residues. CDR3 amino acids: CSVAGSETQYF. The DNA for the CDR3 is TGCAGCGTTGCCGGGAGTGAGACCCAGTACTTC.

This clonotype was detected many times. V gene TRBV4-3 combines with J gene TRBJ2-1; 7 bases align to TRBD1. Trimming removed 0 bases from V and 10 bases from J; junction bases left unmatched: 6. Germline CDR1 reads LGHNA; CDR2 reads YSLEER. This CDR3 region has 14 residues. CDR3 region: CASSQDEGAMEQFF. The CDR3 DNA is TGCGCCAGCAGCCAAGATGAGGGGGCGATGGAGCAGTTCTTC.

This clonotype was observed many times. The gene calls are TRBV28 and TRBJ2-1; 8 bases line up with TRBD2. CDR1 and CDR2 (germline): MDHEN, SYDVKM. This CDR3 has 17 amino acids. The ends lost 2 bases at V and 4 bases at J; junction bases unmatched: 10. CDR3 region: CASSLGFPSGFYNEQFF. The DNA of the CDR3 is TGTGCCAGCAGTTTAGGGTTCCCTAGCGGGTTTTACAATGAGCAGTTCTTC.

The table lists this clonotype with a few counts. The V gene is TRBV30, the J gene TRBJ2-3, with D unclear. CDR1 is GTSNPN and CDR2 is SVGIG in the germline V gene (reference sequence). V lost 0 bases and J 2 bases, leaving 12 bases between the germline ends. CDR3 length: 15 amino acids. In DNA, the CDR3 is TGTGCCTGGAGTGTTGGAGACGGTCTCACAGATACGCAGTATTTT. It yields the protein CAWSVGDGLTDTQYF.

This clonotype was seen a handful of times. The chain carries TRBV3-1 and TRBJ2-7, with 7 bases fitting TRBD1. The CDR3 covers 12 residues. Germline values: CDR1 LGHDT, CDR2 YNNKEL (reference sequence). With V trimmed by 9 bases and J by 4 bases, 6 bases remained unmatched. The CDR3, as DNA: TGTGCCAGTTCCGGGACAGAATACGAGCAGTACTTC. Translation: CASSGTEYEQYF.

The CDR3 spells CASSEPGTGYGANVLTF. The CDR3 coding sequence is TGTGCCAGCAGTGAACCCGGGACAGGGTATGGGGCCAACGTCCTGACTTTC. The chain couples TRBV25-1 to TRBJ2-6; 9 nucleotides line up with TRBD1. Trimming took 2 bases from V and 3 from J; bases not matched to a gene: 5. CDR1 MGHDK and CDR2 SYGVNS come from the germline V gene. The CDR3 runs to 17 residues.

The gene calls are TRBV5-6 and TRBJ1-2, with no clear D. CDR1 and CDR2 from the germline V gene are SGHDT and YYEEEE. The CDR3 runs to 13 residues. V was shortened by 0 bases and J by 8 bases, with 11 bases between the two germline ends. The CDR3 is CASSLVSSSGYTF. CDR3 coding DNA: TGTGCCAGCAGCTTGGTATCTTCGTCGGGCTACACCTTC. Combining the CDR3 with reference TRBV5-6 and TRBJ1-2 gives the whole variable domain DAGVTQSPTHLIKTRGQQVTLRCSPKSGHDTVSWYQQALGQGPQFIFQYYEEEERQRGNFPDRFSGHQFPNYSSELNVNALLLGDSALYLCASSLVSSSGYTFGSGTRLTVV.

In its sample, this clonotype was seen a few times. This chain uses TRBV12-5 with TRBJ2-2; 9 bases map to TRBD2. With 5 bases clipped from V and 2 bases from J, the junction kept 6 bases outside the gene matches. The CDR3 sequence is 16 residues long. Looked up from germline, CDR1 is LGHNT and CDR2 is FRNRAP. Here the CDR3 reads CASGLIAGANTGELFF. CDR3 DNA sequence: TGTGCTAGTGGTCTCATAGCGGGAGCTAACACCGGGGAGCTGTTTTTT. Supplemented by reference TRBV12-5 and TRBJ2-2, the full variable domain reads DARVTQTPRHKVTEMGQEVTMRCQPILGHNTVFWYRQTMMQGLELLAYFRNRAPLDDSGMPKDRFSAEMPDATLATLKIQPSEPRDSAVYFCASGLIAGANTGELFFGEGSRLTVL.

The chain has TRBV7-6 and TRBJ2-1; 8 nucleotides align to TRBD2. The CDR3 loop spans 15 amino acids. J lost 8 bases, V lost 1 base, and 7 bases had no gene match. Germline V CDR1 and CDR2: SGHVS, FNYEAQ. CDR3 in DNA: TGTGCCAGCAGCTTAGGAAGCGGGAGATTTGATGAGCAGTTCTTC. Protein product: CASSLGSGRFDEQFF.

Remarks on this clonotype: A read error may be the cause here, since a much bigger clone is one base away. The rearrangement joins TRBV4-2 to TRBJ2-7; 8 positions match TRBD2. In germline, CDR1 is LGHNA, CDR2 YNFKEQ. J lost 8 bases, V lost 0 bases, and 9 bases had no gene match. This CDR3 has 15 residues. The CDR3 sequence is CASSQEKREFDKQYF. In nucleotides, the CDR3 is TGTGCCAGCAGCCAAGAGAAGCGGGAGTTCGACAAGCAGTACTTC.

This clonotype came up a few times. The rearrangement links TRBV2 to TRBJ2-2, with 10 nucleotides matching TRBD1. V shed 6 bases and J 3 bases; nucleotides not matched to a gene: 4. This CDR3 has 15 residues. CDR1 and CDR2 from the germline V gene are SNHLY and FYNNEI. Written as DNA, the CDR3 is TGTGCCAGCAGAACCGGGACAGGGGACACCGGGGAGCTGTTTTTT. Translating gives CASRTGTGDTGELFF. Based on the CDR3 plus reference TRBV2 and TRBJ2-2, the full variable domain is EPEVTQTPSHQVTQMGQEVILRCVPISNHLYFYWYRQILGQKVEFLVSFYNNEISEKSEIFDDQFSVERPDGSNFTLKIRSTKLEDSAMYFCASRTGTGDTGELFFGEGSRLTVL.

At least ten counts were recorded for this clonotype. This sequence joins TRBV29-1 and TRBJ2-3; TRBD2 agrees at 10 bases. After removal of 0 bases from V and 4 bases from J, the junction contained 4 bases not matched to a gene. The CDR3 loop spans 15 amino acids. Per germline, CDR1 SQVTM and CDR2 ANQGSEA. CDR3 sequence (DNA): TGCAGCGTTGAAGATCTGAGCGGGAGGGCAGATACGCAGTATTTT. Translated: CSVEDLSGRADTQYF.

This clonotype showed up just a few times. This chain connects TRBV7-2 to TRBJ2-7; tentative D call: TRBD2 (5 bases). Germline assignment: CDR1 SGHTA and CDR2 FQGNSA. The germline V and J ends were trimmed by 1 base and 5 bases, with 18 bases remaining between them. This CDR3 region has 16 residues. The CDR3 sequence is CASSLEGVGVSHEQYF. In DNA, the CDR3 is TGTGCCAGCAGCTTAGAAGGTGTCGGGGTTTCTCACGAGCAGTACTTC.

This clonotype was found a few times. The rearrangement joins TRBV20-1 to TRBJ2-1; possible D gene TRBD2, 6 bases. The CDR3 runs 15 residues. Trimming took 5 bases from V and 0 from J, leaving 14 bases between them. CDR1 is DFQATT, CDR2 SNEGSKA, per germline (reference sequence). The CDR3: CSASWGLISYNEQFF. The CDR3 nucleotides read TGCAGTGCTTCGTGGGGACTTATCTCCTACAATGAGCAGTTCTTC.

V usage is TRBV29-1 and J usage is TRBJ2-1, with 11 bases identical to TRBD2. Per germline, CDR1 SQVTM and CDR2 ANQGSEA. This CDR3 has 12 residues. CDR3 protein: CVAGGPRNEQFF. CDR3 DNA: TGCGTAGCGGGAGGGCCGAGGAATGAGCAGTTCTTC.